Detailed here is one T cell receptor beta chain. Germline V gene lookup returns CDR1 SGHTA and CDR2 FQGNSA. V shed 4 bases and J 2 bases; nucleotides not matched to a gene: 4. CDR3 length: 15 amino acids. This specimen comes from a study of blood T cell repertoires in COVID-19. Seattle researchers signed up patients amid active infection and tracked them longitudinally. The table came from immunoSEQ multiplex PCR; TCRdb's copy has only in-frame clones and leaves some out. Counted here are about 200,000 clones, 75% to 90% occurring once; the ten biggest clones make up less than 6%. This receptor was taken from a woman in her 70s with COVID-19, enrolled during active disease. The sequenced sample consisted of peripheral blood. The rearrangement links TRBV7-2 to TRBJ1-2; TRBD1 agrees at 10 bases. CDR3 in amino acids: CASSYPGQGNYGYTF. The CDR3 DNA follows: TGTGCCAGCAGCTACCCGGGACAGGGGAACTATGGCTACACCTTC.